The 3 T cell receptor beta chains presented below share a single source sample, sequenced in a study of T cells expressing NK-cell markers. TCRdb re-called the 5' RACE reads, yielding one record per CDR3 amino acid sequence without DNA. This listing includes fewer than 300,000 distinct CDR3 sequences. Sequenced sample: blood T cells: a sorted CD56 or NKG2C T cell subset, CD4+ or CD8+ T cells, or bulk PBMC T cells (not recorded which). Every receptor here comes from a woman aged 18-70 years in good health.

This chain uses TRBV9 with TRBJ1-3; lacking DNA, the TRBD1 call made by TCRdb goes unchecked. CDR3 size: 18 residues. The V gene's germline CDR1 is SGDLS and CDR2 YYNGEE. This CDR3 is CASSARLGQGISGNTIYF. Based on the CDR3 plus reference TRBV9 and TRBJ1-3, the full variable domain is DSGVTQTPKHLITATGQRVTLRCSPRSGDLSVYWYQQSLDQGLQFLIQYYNGEERAKGNILERFSAQQFPDLHSELNLSSLELGDSALYFCASSARLGQGISGNTIYFGEGSWLTVV.

The chain has TRBV6-2 or TRBV6-3 and TRBJ2-2; TCRdb reports TRBD1, a call that lacks DNA to check it against. The germline CDR1 and CDR2 sequences are MNHEY and SVGEGT. This CDR3 comprises 17 residues. CDR3 loop: CASSYSIQGRSTGELFF.

J is TRBJ2-3 and V is TRBV5-1; TCRdb's D call of TRBD2 is untestable without DNA. Looked up from germline, CDR1 is SGHRS and CDR2 is YFSETQ. The CDR3 is 17 amino acids. This CDR3 reads CASSLRATDGPTDTQYF.